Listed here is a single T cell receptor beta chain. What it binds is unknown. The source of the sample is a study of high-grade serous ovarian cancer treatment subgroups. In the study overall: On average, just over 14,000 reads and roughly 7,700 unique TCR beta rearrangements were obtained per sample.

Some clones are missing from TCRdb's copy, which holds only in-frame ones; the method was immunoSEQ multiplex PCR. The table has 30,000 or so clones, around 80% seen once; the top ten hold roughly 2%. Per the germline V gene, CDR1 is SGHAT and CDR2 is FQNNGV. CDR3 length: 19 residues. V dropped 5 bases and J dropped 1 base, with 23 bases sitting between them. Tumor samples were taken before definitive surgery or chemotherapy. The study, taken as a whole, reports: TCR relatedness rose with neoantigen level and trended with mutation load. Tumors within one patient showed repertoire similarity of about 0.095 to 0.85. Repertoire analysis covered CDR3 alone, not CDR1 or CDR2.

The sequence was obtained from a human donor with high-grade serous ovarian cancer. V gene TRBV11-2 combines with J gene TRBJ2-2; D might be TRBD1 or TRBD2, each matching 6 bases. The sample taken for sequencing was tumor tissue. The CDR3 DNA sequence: TGTGCCAGCAGCCCCCGTTCGGGGGCTAGAGGTTTGAACACCGGGGAGCTGTTTTTT. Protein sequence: CASSPRSGARGLNTGELFF.